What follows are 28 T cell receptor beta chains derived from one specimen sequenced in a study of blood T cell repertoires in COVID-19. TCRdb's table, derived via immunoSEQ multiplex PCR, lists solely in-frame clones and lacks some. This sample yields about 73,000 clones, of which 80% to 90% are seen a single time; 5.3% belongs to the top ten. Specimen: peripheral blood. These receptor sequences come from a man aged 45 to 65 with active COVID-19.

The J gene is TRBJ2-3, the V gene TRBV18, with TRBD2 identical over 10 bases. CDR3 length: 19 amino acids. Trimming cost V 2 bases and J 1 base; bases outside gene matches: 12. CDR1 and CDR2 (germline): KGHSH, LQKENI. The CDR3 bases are TGTGCCAGCTCACCAGGGCTAGCGGGAGAATCCCTCCGCACAGATACGCAGTATTTT. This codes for CASSPGLAGESLRTDTQYF.

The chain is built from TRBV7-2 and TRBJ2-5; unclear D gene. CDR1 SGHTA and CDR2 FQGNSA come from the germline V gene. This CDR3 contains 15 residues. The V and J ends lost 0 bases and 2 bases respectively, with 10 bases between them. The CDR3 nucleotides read TGTGCCAGCAGCTTAGCAACGACACGACAAGAGACCCAGTACTTC. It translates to CASSLATTRQETQYF.

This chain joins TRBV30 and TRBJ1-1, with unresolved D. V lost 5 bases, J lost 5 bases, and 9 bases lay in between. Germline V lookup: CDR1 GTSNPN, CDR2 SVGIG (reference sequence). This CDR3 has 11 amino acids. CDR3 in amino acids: CAWAKQTEAFF. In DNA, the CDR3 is TGTGCCTGGGCCAAGCAAACTGAAGCTTTCTTT.

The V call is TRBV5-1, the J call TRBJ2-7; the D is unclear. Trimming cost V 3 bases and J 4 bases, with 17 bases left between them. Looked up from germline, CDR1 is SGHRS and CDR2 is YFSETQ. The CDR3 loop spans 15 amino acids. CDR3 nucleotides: TGCGCCAGCAGCTCGGCGGTTGAGTATTTATACGAGCAGTACTTC. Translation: CASSSAVEYLYEQYF.

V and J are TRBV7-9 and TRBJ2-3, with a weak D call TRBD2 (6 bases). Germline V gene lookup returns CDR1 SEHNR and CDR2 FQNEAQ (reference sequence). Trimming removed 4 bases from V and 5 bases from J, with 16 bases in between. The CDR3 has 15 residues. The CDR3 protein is CASSSRAGGKDTQYF. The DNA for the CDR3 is TGTGCCAGCAGCTCTCGAGCAGGAGGGAAAGATACGCAGTATTTT. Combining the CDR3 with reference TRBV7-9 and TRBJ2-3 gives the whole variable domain DTGVSQNPRHKITKRGQNVTFRCDPISEHNRLYWYRQTLGQGPEFLTYFQNEAQLEKSRLLSDRFSAERPKGSFSTLEIQRTEQGDSAMYLCASSSRAGGKDTQYFGPGTRLTVL.

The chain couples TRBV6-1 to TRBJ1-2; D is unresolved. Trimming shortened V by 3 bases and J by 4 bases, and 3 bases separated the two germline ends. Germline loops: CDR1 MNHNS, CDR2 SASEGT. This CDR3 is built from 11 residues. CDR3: CASSDSYGYTF. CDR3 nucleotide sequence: TGTGCCAGCAGTGACAGCTATGGCTACACCTTC.

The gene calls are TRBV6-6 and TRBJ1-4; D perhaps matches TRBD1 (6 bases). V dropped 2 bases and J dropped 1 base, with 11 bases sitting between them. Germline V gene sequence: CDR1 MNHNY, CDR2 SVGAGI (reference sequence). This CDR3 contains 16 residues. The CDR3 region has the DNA TGTGCCAGCAGTTACCCGTTACAGGGAACTAATGAAAAACTGTTTTTT. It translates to CASSYPLQGTNEKLFF.

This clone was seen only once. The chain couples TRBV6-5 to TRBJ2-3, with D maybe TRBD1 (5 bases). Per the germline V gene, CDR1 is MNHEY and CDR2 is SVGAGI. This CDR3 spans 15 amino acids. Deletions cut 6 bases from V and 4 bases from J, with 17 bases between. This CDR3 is CASRDLGHPADTQYF. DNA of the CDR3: TGTGCCAGCAGGGACCTAGGACACCCTGCAGATACGCAGTATTTT.

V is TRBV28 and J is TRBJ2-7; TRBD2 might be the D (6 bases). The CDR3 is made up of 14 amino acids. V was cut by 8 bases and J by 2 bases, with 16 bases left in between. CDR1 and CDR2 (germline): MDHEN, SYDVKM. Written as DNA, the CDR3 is TGTGCCAGCCGCCCGGGGGTCGGAGCCTACGAGCAGTACTTC. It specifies CASRPGVGAYEQYF.

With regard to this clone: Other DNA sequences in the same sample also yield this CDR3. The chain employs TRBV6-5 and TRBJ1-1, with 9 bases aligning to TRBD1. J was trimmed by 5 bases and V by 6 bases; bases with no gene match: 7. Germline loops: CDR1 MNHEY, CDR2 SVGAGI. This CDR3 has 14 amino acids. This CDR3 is CASRTGTGKTEAFF. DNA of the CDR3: TGTGCCAGCAGGACCGGGACAGGGAAGACTGAAGCTTTCTTT.

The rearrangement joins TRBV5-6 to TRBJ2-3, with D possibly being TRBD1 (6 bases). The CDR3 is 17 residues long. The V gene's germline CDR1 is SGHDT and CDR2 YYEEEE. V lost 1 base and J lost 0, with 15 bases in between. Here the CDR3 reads CASSLRVSGVSTDTQYF. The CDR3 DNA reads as TGTGCCAGCAGCTTGCGGGTATCAGGGGTCAGCACAGATACGCAGTATTTT.

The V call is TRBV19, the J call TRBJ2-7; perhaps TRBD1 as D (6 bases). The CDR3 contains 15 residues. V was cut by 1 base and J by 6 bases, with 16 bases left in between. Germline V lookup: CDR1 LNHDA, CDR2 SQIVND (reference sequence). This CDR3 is CASSIVLGTKLEQYF. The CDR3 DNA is TGTGCCAGTAGTATAGTCCTAGGGACAAAGCTCGAGCAGTACTTC.

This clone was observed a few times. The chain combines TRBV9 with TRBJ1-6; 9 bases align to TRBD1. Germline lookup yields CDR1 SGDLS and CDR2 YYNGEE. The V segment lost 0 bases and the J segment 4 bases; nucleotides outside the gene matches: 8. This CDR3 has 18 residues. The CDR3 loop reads CASSVGFSGTGYNSPLHF. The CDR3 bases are TGTGCCAGCAGCGTAGGCTTCTCCGGGACAGGGTATAATTCACCCCTCCACTTT.

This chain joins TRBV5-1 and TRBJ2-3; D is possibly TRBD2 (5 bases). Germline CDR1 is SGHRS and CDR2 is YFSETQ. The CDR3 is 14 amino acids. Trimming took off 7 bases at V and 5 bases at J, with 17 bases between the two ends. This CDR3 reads CASGYRGLQDTQYF. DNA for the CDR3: TGCGCCAGCGGTTACAGAGGGCTTCAAGATACGCAGTATTTT.

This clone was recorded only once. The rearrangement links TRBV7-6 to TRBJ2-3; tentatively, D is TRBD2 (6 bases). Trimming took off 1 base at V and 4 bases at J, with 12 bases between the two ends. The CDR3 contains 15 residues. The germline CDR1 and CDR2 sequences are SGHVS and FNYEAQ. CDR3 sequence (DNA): TGTGCCAGCAGCTTAGGGAGGGGTTTCGCAGATACGCAGTATTTT. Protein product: CASSLGRGFADTQYF.

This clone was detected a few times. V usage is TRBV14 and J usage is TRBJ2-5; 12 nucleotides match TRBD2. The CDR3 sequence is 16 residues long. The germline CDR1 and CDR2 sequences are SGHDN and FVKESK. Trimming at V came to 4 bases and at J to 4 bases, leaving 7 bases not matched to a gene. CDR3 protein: CASSLSGLAGRETQYF. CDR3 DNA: TGTGCCAGCAGCCTTTCCGGACTAGCGGGGCGAGAGACCCAGTACTTC.

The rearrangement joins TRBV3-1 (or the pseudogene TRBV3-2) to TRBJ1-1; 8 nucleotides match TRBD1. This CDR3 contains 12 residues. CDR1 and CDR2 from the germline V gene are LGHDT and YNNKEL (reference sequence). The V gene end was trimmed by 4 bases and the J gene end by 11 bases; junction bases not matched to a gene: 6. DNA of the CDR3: TGTGCCAGCAGCCCTCGGACAGGGCACGCTTTCTTT. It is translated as CASSPRTGHAFF.

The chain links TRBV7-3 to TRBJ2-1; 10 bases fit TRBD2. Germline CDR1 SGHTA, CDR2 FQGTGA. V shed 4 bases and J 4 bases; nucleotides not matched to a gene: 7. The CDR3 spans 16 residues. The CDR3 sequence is CASSSRTSGQYNEQFF. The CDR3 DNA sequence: TGTGCCAGCAGCTCCCGGACTAGCGGCCAATACAATGAGCAGTTCTTC.

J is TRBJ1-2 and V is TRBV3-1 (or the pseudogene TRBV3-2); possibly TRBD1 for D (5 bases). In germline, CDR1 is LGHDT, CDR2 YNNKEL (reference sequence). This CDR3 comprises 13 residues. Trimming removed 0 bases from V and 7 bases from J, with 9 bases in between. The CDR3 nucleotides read TGTGCCAGCAGCCAAGACTGGGGCAGTGGCTACACCTTC. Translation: CASSQDWGSGYTF.

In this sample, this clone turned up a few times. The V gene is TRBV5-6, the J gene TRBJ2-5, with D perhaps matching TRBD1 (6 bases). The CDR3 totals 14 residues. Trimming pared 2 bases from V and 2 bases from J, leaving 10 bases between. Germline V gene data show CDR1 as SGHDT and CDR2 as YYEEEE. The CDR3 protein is CASSLQGPQETQYF. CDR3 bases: TGTGCCAGCAGCTTACAGGGACCACAAGAGACCCAGTACTTC.

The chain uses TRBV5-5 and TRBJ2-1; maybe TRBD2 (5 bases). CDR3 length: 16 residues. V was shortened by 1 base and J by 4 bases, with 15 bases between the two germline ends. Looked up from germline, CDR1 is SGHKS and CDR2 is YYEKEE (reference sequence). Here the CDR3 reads CASSLLGGSEYNEQFF. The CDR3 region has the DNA TGTGCCAGCAGCTTGTTAGGTGGTAGCGAGTACAATGAGCAGTTCTTC.

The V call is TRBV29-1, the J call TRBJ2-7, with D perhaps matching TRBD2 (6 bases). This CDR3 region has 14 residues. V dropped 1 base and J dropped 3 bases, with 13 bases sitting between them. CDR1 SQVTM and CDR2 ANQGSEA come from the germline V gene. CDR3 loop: CSVEGGAMSYEQYF. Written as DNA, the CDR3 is TGCAGCGTTGAAGGCGGGGCCATGAGCTACGAGCAGTACTTC.

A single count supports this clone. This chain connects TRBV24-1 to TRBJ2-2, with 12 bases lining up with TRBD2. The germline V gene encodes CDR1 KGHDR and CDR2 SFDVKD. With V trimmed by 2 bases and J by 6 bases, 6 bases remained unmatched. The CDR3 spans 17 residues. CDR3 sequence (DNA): TGTGCCACCAGTGATTCGACTCTAGCGGGAGGGGCCGGGGAGCTGTTTTTT. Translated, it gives CATSDSTLAGGAGELFF.

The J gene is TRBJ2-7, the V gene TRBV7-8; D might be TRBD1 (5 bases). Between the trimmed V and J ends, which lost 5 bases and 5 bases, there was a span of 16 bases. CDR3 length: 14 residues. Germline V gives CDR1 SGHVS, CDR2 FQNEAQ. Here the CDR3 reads CASSTGRVTHEQYF. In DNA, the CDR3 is TGTGCCAGCAGCACGGGCAGGGTAACACACGAGCAGTACTTC.

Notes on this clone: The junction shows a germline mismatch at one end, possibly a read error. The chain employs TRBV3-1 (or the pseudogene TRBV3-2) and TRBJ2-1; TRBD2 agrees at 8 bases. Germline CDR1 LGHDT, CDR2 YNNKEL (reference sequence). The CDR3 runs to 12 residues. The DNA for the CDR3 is TGTGCCAGCAGCCAAGTGGAGCGGGAGCGGTTCTTC. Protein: CASSQVERERFF.

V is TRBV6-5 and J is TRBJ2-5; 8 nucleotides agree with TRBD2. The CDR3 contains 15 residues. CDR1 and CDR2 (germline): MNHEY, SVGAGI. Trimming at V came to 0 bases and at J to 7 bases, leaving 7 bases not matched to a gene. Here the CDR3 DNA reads TGTGCCAGCAGTTACTCCCGGGGGGGGCCTGGGACCCAGTACTTC. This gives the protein CASSYSRGGPGTQYF.

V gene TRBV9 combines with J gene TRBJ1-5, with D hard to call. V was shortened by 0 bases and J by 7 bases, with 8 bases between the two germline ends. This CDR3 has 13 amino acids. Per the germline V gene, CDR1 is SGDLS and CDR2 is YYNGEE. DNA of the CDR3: TGTGCCAGCAGCGTAGGCGGGAAACAGCCCCAGCATTTT. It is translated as CASSVGGKQPQHF.

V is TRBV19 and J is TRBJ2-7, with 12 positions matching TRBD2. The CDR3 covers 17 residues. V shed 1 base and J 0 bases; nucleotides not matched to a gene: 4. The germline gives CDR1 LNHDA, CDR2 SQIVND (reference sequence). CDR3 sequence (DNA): TGTGCCAGTAGTATAGCCCTAGCGGGGGGGAGCTCCTACGAGCAGTACTTC. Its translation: CASSIALAGGSSYEQYF.